This T cell receptor beta chain appears in the sequencing data of a study of PD-1 blockade in mismatch repair-deficient tumors. Generated by immunoSEQ multiplex PCR, the TCRdb table keeps only in-frame clones and is missing some. This sample has tens of thousands of clones, with roughly three quarters found just once. A remark on this clone: Its antigen is currently unknown.

Study results and limitations: Rapid post-treatment expansion, then contraction, generally preceding radiologic response, marked tumor-resident clones.

This sequence was found in an adult with mismatch repair-deficient cancer. The specimen was peripheral blood, collected 4 weeks after starting pembrolizumab.

CDR3 DNA sequence: TGTGCCTGGAGCACGGGACAGGGATCCGAAAAACTGTTTTTT. Translation gives CAWSTGQGSEKLFF. This chain joins TRBV30 and TRBJ1-4; TRBD1 agrees at 9 bases. Per germline, CDR1 GTSNPN and CDR2 SVGIG (reference sequence). V lost 3 bases and J lost 8; bases outside the gene matches: 7. The CDR3 runs to 14 residues.